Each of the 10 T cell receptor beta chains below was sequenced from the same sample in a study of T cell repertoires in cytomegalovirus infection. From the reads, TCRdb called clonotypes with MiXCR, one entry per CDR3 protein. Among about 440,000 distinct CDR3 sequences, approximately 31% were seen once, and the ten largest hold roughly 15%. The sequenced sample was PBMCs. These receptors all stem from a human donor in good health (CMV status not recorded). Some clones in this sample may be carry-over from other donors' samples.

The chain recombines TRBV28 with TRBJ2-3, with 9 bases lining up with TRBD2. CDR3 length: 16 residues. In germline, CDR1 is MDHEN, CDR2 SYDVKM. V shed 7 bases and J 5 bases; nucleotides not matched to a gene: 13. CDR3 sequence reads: CASTSRGAGGRDTQYF. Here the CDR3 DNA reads TGTGCCAGCACCTCGCGGGGAGCGGGGGGTAGAGATACGCAGTATTTT.

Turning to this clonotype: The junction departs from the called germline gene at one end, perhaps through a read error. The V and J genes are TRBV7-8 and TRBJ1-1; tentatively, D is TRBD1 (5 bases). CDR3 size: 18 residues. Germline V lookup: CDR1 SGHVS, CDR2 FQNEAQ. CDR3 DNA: TGTGCCAGCAGCTTATCGCGGGCAGGGACCTCTGGGAACACTGACGCTTTCTTT. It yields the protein CASSLSRAGTSGNTDAFF. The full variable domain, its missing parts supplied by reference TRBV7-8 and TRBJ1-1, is GAGVSQSPRYKVAKRGQDVALRCDPISGHVSLFWYQQALGQGPEFLTYFQNEAQLDKSGLPSDRFFAERPEGSVSTLKIQRTQQEDSAVYLCASSLSRAGTSGNTDAFFGQGTRLTVV.

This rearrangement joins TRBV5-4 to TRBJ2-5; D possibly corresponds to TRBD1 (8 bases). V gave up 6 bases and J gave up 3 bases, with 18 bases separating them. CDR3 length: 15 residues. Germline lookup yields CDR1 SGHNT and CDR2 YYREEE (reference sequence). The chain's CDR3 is CASTYQGAGEETQYF. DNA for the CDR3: TGTGCCAGCACCTACCAGGGGGCGGGGGAAGAGACCCAGTACTTC.

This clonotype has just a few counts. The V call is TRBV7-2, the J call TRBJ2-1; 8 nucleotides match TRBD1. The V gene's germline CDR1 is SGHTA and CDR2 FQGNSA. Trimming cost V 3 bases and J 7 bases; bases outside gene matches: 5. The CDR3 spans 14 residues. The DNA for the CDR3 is TGTGCCAGCAGCTTGATAAGACAGGGGAATGAGCAGTTCTTC. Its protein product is CASSLIRQGNEQFF.

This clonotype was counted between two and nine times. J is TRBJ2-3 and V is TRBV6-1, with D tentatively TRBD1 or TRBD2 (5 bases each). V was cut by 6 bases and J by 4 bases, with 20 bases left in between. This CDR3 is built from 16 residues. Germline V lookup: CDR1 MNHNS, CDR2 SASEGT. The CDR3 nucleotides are TGTGCCAGCAGCTCAGGGACCTTTCTCGGGGCAGATACGCAGTATTTT. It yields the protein CASSSGTFLGADTQYF.

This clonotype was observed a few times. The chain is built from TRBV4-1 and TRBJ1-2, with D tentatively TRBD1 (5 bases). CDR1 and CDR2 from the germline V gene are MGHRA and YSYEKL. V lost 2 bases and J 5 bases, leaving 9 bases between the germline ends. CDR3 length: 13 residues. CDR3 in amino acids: CASSQPRVYGYTF. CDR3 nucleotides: TGCGCCAGCAGCCAACCCAGGGTGTATGGCTACACCTTC.

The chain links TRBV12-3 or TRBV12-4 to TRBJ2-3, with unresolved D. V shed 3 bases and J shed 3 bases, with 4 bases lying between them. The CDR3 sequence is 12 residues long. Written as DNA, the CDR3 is TGTGCCAGCAGTTTCGTGACAGATACGCAGTATTTT. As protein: CASSFVTDTQYF.

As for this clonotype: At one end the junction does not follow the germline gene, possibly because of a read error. The CDR3 loop reads CASSLGAASGNPIYF. In nucleotides, the CDR3 is TGTGCCAGCAGTTTAGGGGCAGCCTCTGGAAACCCCATATATTTT. The gene calls are TRBV28 and TRBJ1-3; TRBD1 might be the D (5 bases). The CDR3 totals 15 residues. CDR1 is MDHEN and CDR2 is SYDVKM in the germline V gene.

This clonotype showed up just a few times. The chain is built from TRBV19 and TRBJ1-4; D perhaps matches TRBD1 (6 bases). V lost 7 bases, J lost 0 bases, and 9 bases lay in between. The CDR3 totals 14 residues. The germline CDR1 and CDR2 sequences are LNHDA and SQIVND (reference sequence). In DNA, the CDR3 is TGTGCCAGTACCCGGACAGCAACTAATGAAAAACTGTTTTTT. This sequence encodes CASTRTATNEKLFF. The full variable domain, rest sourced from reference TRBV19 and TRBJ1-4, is DGGITQSPKYLFRKEGQNVTLSCEQNLNHDAMYWYRQDPGQGLRLIYYSQIVNDFQKGDIAEGYSVSREKKESFPLTVTSAQKNPTAFYLCASTRTATNEKLFFGSGTQLSVL.

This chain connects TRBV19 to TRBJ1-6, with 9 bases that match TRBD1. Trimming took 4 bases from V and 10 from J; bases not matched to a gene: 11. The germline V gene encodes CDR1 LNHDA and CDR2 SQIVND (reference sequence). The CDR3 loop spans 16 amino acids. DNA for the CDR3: TGTGCCAGTAGTACAGGGACAGGGTCGAATCGGTCACCCCTCCACTTT. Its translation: CASSTGTGSNRSPLHF.